In its sample, the clone carrying this T cell receptor (beta chain) was seen a few times. As yet, its antigen is unknown. The CDR3 spans 15 residues. V shed 6 bases and J shed 2 bases, with 14 bases lying between them. CDR1 is MNHNS, CDR2 SASEGT, per germline. The data stem from a study of early T cells in non-severe SARS-CoV-2 infection. Study context: Unpaired chains resulted from sequencing bulk RNA of unsorted whole blood. Study results and limitations: In VDJdb matching, anti-spike CD8 responses were favored while private and CD4 specificities went missing.

Individually, cDNA molecules had unique molecular identifiers attached to them. TCRdb reprocessed the 5' RACE reads via MiXCR and lists one record per CDR3 protein. The sample holds roughly 66,000 distinct CDR3 sequences, roughly 9.1% seen once. The chain is built from TRBV6-1 and TRBJ1-5, with unresolved D. Sequencing was done on a sample of whole blood. The source is an adult who was a healthcare worker with PCR-confirmed SARS-CoV-2 infection or an uninfected control (not recorded which). The CDR3 nucleotides read TGTGCCAGCAGCTGGCTGCAAAAGGGCAATCAGCCCCAGCATTTT. This gives the protein CASSWLQKGNQPQHF.